This TCR beta chain originates from a study of blood T cell repertoires in COVID-19. The CDR3 totals 15 residues. Unmatched junction bases numbered 8, after V lost 6 bases and J lost 5 bases. Germline V lookup: CDR1 MNHEY, CDR2 SMNVEV (reference sequence). TCRdb's copy holds only in-frame clones and misses some; the assay was immunoSEQ multiplex PCR. The repertoire consists of about 49,000 clones, with around 81% occurring once and the leading ten covering 20% to 25%. V and J are TRBV27 and TRBJ2-2; 8 nucleotides agree with TRBD2. This clonotype originated in a woman aged 80 or over with COVID-19, enrolled during active disease. The sample consisted of peripheral blood. The CDR3 nucleotides are TGTGCCAGCAGACCCAGCGGGAGCGGTACCGGGGAGCTGTTTTTT. Residues: CASRPSGSGTGELFF.